The rows below give T cell receptor beta chains drawn from one sample of a study of regulatory T cells in long-lasting Graves disease. MiXCR, applied by TCRdb to the multiplex PCR reads, yields one record per CDR3 protein. Altogether about 400,000 distinct CDR3 sequences are present, less than 25% being singletons, with the ten largest covering around 21%. The sequencing here drew on peripheral blood mononuclear cells (PBMCs), taken when the disease was refractory, from a patient treated with antithyroid drugs. The source of these receptors is a female donor with Graves disease. CDR3s include the opening cysteine and the closing phenylalanine or tryptophan. The D gene is left open where the match is weak. Clone size is shown for a subset of rows, as once, few, many or a class of expanded clone.

>TRBJ1-1|-|-|TRBV27
CARQEAFF
TGTGCCAGACAGGAGGCTTTCTTT
>TRBJ1-6|-|many|TRBV6-1
CASSPPSSGFSPLHF
TGTGCCAGCAGTCCCCCTTCGTCAGGGTTTTCACCCCTCCACTTT
>TRBJ2-7|-|many|TRBV28
CASSTFSGPGHILSYEQYF
TGTGCCAGCAGTACCTTCTCCGGCCCGGGACACATACTCTCCTACGAGCAGTACTTC
>TRBJ2-1|-|once|TRBV5-1
CASSLPAQNNEQFF
TGCGCCAGCAGCTTACCCGCCCAAAACAATGAGCAGTTCTTC
>TRBJ2-7|-|-|TRBV5-6
CASSGTNQAYEQHF
TGTGCCAGCAGTGGCACAAACCAAGCCTACGAGCAGCACTTC
>TRBJ2-5|TRBD2|few|TRBV12-3/TRBV12-4
CASSFFGLVAETQYF
TGTGCCAGCAGTTTCTTCGGACTAGTTGCAGAGACCCAGTACTTC
>TRBJ2-1|TRBD2|-|TRBV7-7
CASSPREASYNEQFF
TGTGCTAGCAGCCCGCGGGAGGCCTCCTACAATGAGCAGTTCTTC
>TRBJ1-2|-|many|TRBV10-3
CAIRKGREDYGYTF
TGTGCCATCAGGAAGGGTAGGGAGGACTATGGCTACACCTTC
>TRBJ1-5|-|-|TRBV20-1
CSAIPGRNQPQHF
TGCAGTGCTATCCCAGGGCGGAATCAGCCCCAGCATTTT
>TRBJ1-1|TRBD1|-|TRBV25-1
CASSESGTGLNTEAFF
TGTGCCAGCAGTGAATCCGGGACAGGGCTGAACACTGAAGCTTTCTTT
>TRBJ2-2|-|-|TRBV20-1
CSAREQGTFFGELFF
TGCAGTGCTAGAGAGCAGGGGACCTTCTTCGGGGAGCTGTTTTTT
>TRBJ2-7|TRBD1|few|TRBV11-2
CASSSTRDRDGQYF
TGTGCCAGCAGCTCTACCCGGGACAGGGACGGGCAGTACTTC
>TRBJ2-7|TRBD1|-|TRBV30
CAWSPTQRTGTEQYF
TGTGCCTGGAGTCCTACCCAGAGGACAGGGACCGAGCAGTACTTC
>TRBJ1-1|-|many|TRBV6-5
CASSFIMNTEAFF
TGTGCCAGCAGTTTTATCATGAACACTGAAGCTTTCTTT
>TRBJ1-2|-|few|TRBV5-1
CASSLGDRSYGYTF
TGCGCCAGCAGCTTAGGAGACAGGAGCTATGGCTACACCTTC
>TRBJ1-1|TRBD1|many|TRBV11-2
CASSLGLQGAVKNTEAFF
TGTGCCAGCAGCTTAGGTTTACAGGGGGCGGTCAAAAACACTGAAGCTTTCTTT
>TRBJ2-2|-|-|TRBV12-3/TRBV12-4
CASSFYEGGSTGELFF
TGTGCCAGCAGTTTTTATGAGGGGGGGAGCACCGGGGAGCTGTTTTTT
>TRBJ1-5|-|many|TRBV28
CASSFAGQPQHF
TGTGCCAGCAGTTTCGCGGGTCAGCCCCAGCATTTT
>TRBJ2-3|-|-|TRBV7-9
CASSLAQPSTDTQYF
TGTGCCAGCAGCTTAGCGCAACCTAGCACAGATACGCAGTATTTT
>TRBJ2-7|-|-|TRBV30
CALAGTAGNEQYF
TGTGCCTTGGCGGGGACGGCGGGAAACGAGCAGTACTTC
>TRBJ2-7|TRBD1|few|TRBV28
CASSPPGTGWYEQYF
TGTGCCAGCAGTCCCCCGGGGACAGGCTGGTACGAGCAGTACTTC
>TRBJ2-2|TRBD1|few|TRBV5-5
CASSQRQGVAGELFF
TGTGCCAGCAGCCAGCGACAGGGCGTAGCCGGGGAGCTGTTTTTT
>TRBJ1-1|TRBD1|-|TRBV14
CASSQRIFGGQPEAFF
TGTGCCAGCAGCCAAAGGATCTTTGGGGGACAGCCTGAAGCTTTCTTT
>TRBJ2-7|-|-|TRBV10-3
CATSEQVSYEQYF
TGTGCCACATCCGAACAGGTTTCCTACGAGCAGTACTTC
>TRBJ1-5|-|-|TRBV7-2
CASSLAQHSNQPQHF
TGTGCCAGCAGCTTAGCCCAGCATAGCAATCAGCCCCAGCATTTT
>TRBJ2-2|-|-|TRBV18
CASSPKGRGPTGELFF
TGTGCCAGCTCACCAAAGGGACGGGGACCCACCGGGGAGCTGTTTTTT
>TRBJ2-1|TRBD1|-|TRBV7-9
CASSSSTGWYEQFF
TGTGCCAGCAGCTCTTCGACAGGGTGGTATGAGCAGTTCTTC
>TRBJ2-2|-|many|TRBV28
CASASGTGELFF
TGTGCCAGTGCGTCGGGCACCGGGGAGCTGTTTTTT
>TRBJ2-7|-|few|TRBV19
CASSMAYDETMGQYF
TGTGCCAGTAGTATGGCCTACGATGAAACAATGGGGCAGTACTTC
>TRBJ1-1|-|-|TRBV20-1
CSESGPDDAEAFF
TGCAGTGAATCGGGACCTGACGACGCTGAAGCTTTCTTT
>TRBJ2-4|-|many|TRBV7-2
CASSVVGGDQYF
TGTGCCAGCAGCGTGGTGGGGGGCGATCAGTACTTC
>TRBJ2-7|-|few|TRBV7-9
CASSYGMSAGEQYF
TGTGCCAGCAGCTACGGTATGAGCGCGGGCGAGCAGTACTTC
>TRBJ1-2|TRBD1|many|TRBV29-1
CSVDGTGSLIGYTF
TGCAGCGTTGATGGGACAGGGTCCCTGATCGGCTACACCTTC
>TRBJ2-7|TRBD2|few|TRBV6-4
CASSDPQTSGNYEQYF
TGTGCCAGCAGTGACCCCCAGACTAGCGGAAACTACGAGCAGTACTTC
>TRBJ2-5|TRBD1|-|TRBV14
CASSQGTGEQTQYF
TGTGCCAGCAGCCAAGGGACAGGGGAGCAGACCCAGTACTTC
>TRBJ2-7|-|-|TRBV7-2
CASTPLRDVTSYEQYF
TGTGCCAGCACACCACTCCGGGACGTAACGTCCTACGAGCAGTACTTC
>TRBJ1-2|-|many|TRBV7-9
CASSLAEGPGDGYTF
TGTGCCAGCAGCTTAGCGGAGGGTCCAGGGGACGGCTACACCTTC
>TRBJ1-4|TRBD1|many|TRBV12-3/TRBV12-4
CASSAGTGGRLANEKLFF
TGTGCCAGCAGTGCCGGGACAGGGGGCCGTTTAGCTAATGAAAAACTGTTTTTT
>TRBJ1-2|TRBD1|few|TRBV19
CASRPTGGNYGYTF
TGTGCCAGTAGACCGACAGGGGGGAACTATGGCTACACCTTC
>TRBJ2-7|-|-|TRBV11-2
CASSSPFKQGYEQYF
TGTGCCAGCAGCTCTCCTTTTAAACAGGGATATGAGCAGTACTTC